The clone carrying this T cell receptor beta chain was seen once. Its antigen is currently unknown. CDR1 is SGHRS, CDR2 YFSETQ, per germline. CDR3 size: 13 residues. This entry belongs to a study of post-analysis software for immune sequencing data. Study results and limitations: Four to six TRBV segments were more frequent in patients than controls; TRBV5-6, TRBV5-1 and TRBV20-1 belonged to this group.

Incorporated into the TCR beta cDNA libraries were unique molecular identifiers, which served to reduce PCR and sequencing biases. Using its own MiXCR run on the PCR reads, TCRdb lists one record per CDR3 protein. The sample consists of hundreds of thousands of distinct CDR3 sequences, roughly 30% of them appearing once. Material: blood. This sequence joins TRBV5-1 and TRBJ2-7; D call uncertain. The end of the DNA is better explained by TRBJ2-5, so the J call may be wrong. The TCR was taken from a girl between 5 and 17 years old with multiple sclerosis. The CDR3 reads CASSDAVEETQYF. CDR3 coding DNA: TGCGCCAGCAGCGACGCGGTGGAGGAGACCCAGTACTTC.